This T cell receptor beta chain is from a study of blood T cell repertoires in COVID-19. Study overall: COVID-19 samples, acute and convalescent, were from the United States, Italy and Spain. PBMCs, B-cell-depleted T cells, or T cells provided the cDNA or gDNA that made up the material.

The CDR3 is 15 amino acids. Germline CDR1 SEHNR, CDR2 FQNEAQ (reference sequence). Trimming removed 4 bases at V and 3 bases at J, with 10 bases between. In the study's own analysis: Estimation of nucleated cell counts was performed using reference gene primer amplification. The repertoire was sequenced with immunoSEQ multiplex PCR; TCRdb's copy has only in-frame clones and lacks some. That table is the source of V, J and clone size, and D and trimming were worked out from the DNA. The sample holds some 20,000 clones, 85% to 95% seen once. Material for sequencing was peripheral blood. The chain links TRBV7-9 to TRBJ2-6; D possibly corresponds to TRBD2 (5 bases). The source is a human donor in a cohort sampled during active COVID-19. The CDR3 DNA sequence: TGTGCCAGCAGCTCTAGGAGGTTTGGGGCCAACGTCCTGACTTTC. Its protein is CASSSRRFGANVLTF.